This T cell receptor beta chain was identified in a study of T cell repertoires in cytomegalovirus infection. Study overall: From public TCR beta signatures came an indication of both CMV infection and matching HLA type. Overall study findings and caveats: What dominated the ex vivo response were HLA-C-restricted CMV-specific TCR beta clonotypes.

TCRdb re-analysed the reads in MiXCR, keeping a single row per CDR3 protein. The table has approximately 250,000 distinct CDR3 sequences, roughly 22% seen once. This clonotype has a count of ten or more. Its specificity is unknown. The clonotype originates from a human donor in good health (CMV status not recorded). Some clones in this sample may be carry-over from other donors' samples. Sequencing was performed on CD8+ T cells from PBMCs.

The CDR3, as DNA: TGTGCCAGCAGCTTAGCGGGGCCGCAGGGCTCTGAAGCTTTCTTT. Translated, it gives CASSLAGPQGSEAFF. J is TRBJ1-1 and V is TRBV7-8; the D gene is possibly TRBD1 (5 bases). The CDR3 runs to 15 residues. CDR1 is SGHVS and CDR2 is FQNEAQ in the germline V gene. Trimming cost V 0 bases and J 6 bases, with 14 bases left between them. Variable domain in full (rest from reference TRBV7-8 and TRBJ1-1): GAGVSQSPRYKVAKRGQDVALRCDPISGHVSLFWYQQALGQGPEFLTYFQNEAQLDKSGLPSDRFFAERPEGSVSTLKIQRTQQEDSAVYLCASSLAGPQGSEAFFGQGTRLTVV.